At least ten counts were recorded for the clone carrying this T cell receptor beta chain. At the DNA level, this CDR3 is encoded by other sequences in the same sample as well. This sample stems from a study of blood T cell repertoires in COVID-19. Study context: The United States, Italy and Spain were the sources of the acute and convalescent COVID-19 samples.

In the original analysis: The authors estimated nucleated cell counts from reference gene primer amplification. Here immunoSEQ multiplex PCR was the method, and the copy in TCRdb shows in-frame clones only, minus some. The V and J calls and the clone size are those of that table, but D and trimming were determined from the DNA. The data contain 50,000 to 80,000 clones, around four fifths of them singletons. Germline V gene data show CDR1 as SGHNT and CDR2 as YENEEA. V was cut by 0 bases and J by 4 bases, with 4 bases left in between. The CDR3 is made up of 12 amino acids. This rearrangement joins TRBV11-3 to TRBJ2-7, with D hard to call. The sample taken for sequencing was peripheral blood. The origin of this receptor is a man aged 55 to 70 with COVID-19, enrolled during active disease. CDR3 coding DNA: TGTGCCAGCAGCTTAGACCAGTACGAGCAGTACTTC. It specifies CASSLDQYEQYF.